The T cell receptor (beta chain) described here comes from a study of shared clonotypes between healthy human individuals. Study context: Plates per donor: three CD4 naive, three CD4 memory, two CD8 naive, one CD8 memory. General study results and limits: Generation probabilities were higher for clonotypes shared across all four sorted-subset donors than for unshared ones.

Clones were sequenced by immunoSEQ multiplex PCR, and TCRdb holds only the in-frame ones, with some missing. This table has 2 million to 3 million clones, roughly 93% appearing once. The donors were all Caucasian adults (living in Nashville, Tennessee). CD4+ cells were split into CD45RA+ naive and CD45RA-negative memory subsets. The CDR3 length is 14 residues. The germline gives CDR1 WSHSY, CDR2 SAAADI. V lost 6 bases, J lost 0 bases, and 11 bases lay in between. For this clone: Its antigen remains unidentified.

This TCR was sampled from a man aged 18 to 30 in good health. Some clones in this sample may be carry-over from other donors' samples. The chain employs TRBV10-2 and TRBJ1-2; D possibly corresponds to TRBD1 (5 bases). The sample consisted of naive CD4+ T cells from PBMCs. Subset noted: CD45RA+ positively selected. The DNA of the CDR3 is TGCGCCAGCAGGAGGGGCGAAGCTAACTATGGCTACACCTTC. It codes for CASRRGEANYGYTF.